This T cell receptor (beta chain) was sequenced in a study of shared clonotypes between healthy human individuals. There are a few counts of this clone. What it binds is not known. Germline V gene sequence: CDR1 LNHDA, CDR2 SQIVND (reference sequence). V was cut by 3 bases and J by 4 bases, with 7 bases left in between. The CDR3 runs 13 residues. Study outcomes and limitations: Estimated richness was generally greater in naive than memory subsets.

Repertoires were generated with immunoSEQ multiplex PCR, while TCRdb's copy carries only in-frame clones and drops some. The table lists roughly 1,000,000 clones, more than 75% of them singletons, with roughly 0.57% in the top ten. Specimen: memory CD4+ T cells from PBMCs. Subset in this sample: CD45RA-negative fraction. This sequence joins TRBV19 and TRBJ1-5; D is ambiguous. The sequence derives from a man aged 18 to 30 in good health. Some clones in this sample may be carry-over from other donors' samples. In nucleotides, the CDR3 is TGTGCCAGTAGTATTGGTAGGAATCAGCCCCAGCATTTT. Translated, it gives CASSIGRNQPQHF.